Included here is one T cell receptor beta chain sequence, with context. Its binding antigen is unknown. No per-base quality is available; no much larger clone lies one base away. The entry originates in a study of T cell responses to AZD1222 COVID-19 vaccine (dated by TCRdb to the early 2020s). In the study overall: A total of around 240 trial participants underwent TCR sequencing, of whom 207 received two doses of AZD1222 and around 25 received two doses of the MenACWY control vaccine. Trial participants were enrolled by age into 18-55, 56-69 and 70-plus year subgroups, with roughly 160, 29 and 62 TCR-sequenced participants respectively.

The research as a whole found: The 56-69-year group was small, and its depth increase did not reach significance, likely because of low power. Conclusions about previously exposed vaccinees are limited because only six or seven AZD1222 recipients were SARS-CoV-2 seropositive at baseline. Reportedly, almost half of the unique spike-specific TCRs recognized epitopes lying outside the regions that are mutated in the B.1.351 and B.1.1.7 variants. Vaccine-associated CD4 TCRs spanned the whole spike protein, with dominant responses in regions 160-218 and 743-854. After two AZD1222 doses, both the breadth and the depth of spike-specific TCRs were significantly higher than at day 0 and than in MenACWY recipients. Because no samples from the day 14 peak response were available, repertoires could be characterized only after the peak T cell response. Participants were mostly white British, with more females than males. The authors suggested clonal diversity may have been underestimated.

The CDR3 regions of human TCRbeta chains were subjected to immunosequencing. Per the original workflow: TCRs in the repertoires were compared against a reference library of SARS-CoV-2-specific TCRs that had been generated with the MIRA antigen-specificity platform. Breadth meant the fraction of unique TCRs that were SARS-CoV-2-associated, whereas depth meant the fraction of total T cells that were SARS-CoV-2-associated. Using the MIRA data, each spike-specific TCR was mapped to the spike region that the TCR reacts to and placed in a CD4 or CD8 class. Log10-transformed breadth and depth values were compared by one-way ANOVA with Sidak's multiple comparisons tests. In its TCRdb copy, this immuneACCESS table keeps in-frame sequences only and misses some clones. Where compared with another copy, unresolved V genes explain less than half of these, and the others have no known cause. The V and J calls and the clone size are those of that table, but D and trimming were determined from the DNA. The sample table shows 60,000 to 85,000 clones, and 88% are seen once. Together, the top ten hold 4.8% of the sample.

The meaning of the sample's time point label: about 28 days (+/-7) after the second vaccine dose. The treatment or condition label, as the study defines it: meningococcal conjugate vaccine given as trial control. Samples from vaccinated people were obtained from the UK trials COV001 and COV002, which included a single-blind randomized controlled phase 2/3 trial of AZD1222 (ChAdOx1 nCoV-19) in healthy adults. For TCRbeta chain sequencing, PBMC samples were collected from trial participants at day 0 and at day 28 after the second dose. The germline ends are 17 bases apart after V is trimmed by 4 bases and J by 2 bases. CDR1 and CDR2 (MNHNS, SASEGT) derive from the germline V gene. Spanning cysteine to phenylalanine, the CDR3 consists of 17 amino acids. Only CDR3 DNA remains: 51 bases, in frame from the first base.

This TCR was recovered from an adult who received the MenACWY meningococcal vaccine as a control. The starting material was peripheral blood, obtained 28 days after the second dose of the MenACWY control vaccine. Rearrangement joined TRBV6-1 to TRBJ2-2, with a tentative D gene TRBD1 over 5 matching bases. The nucleotide sequence is given as TGTGCCAGCAGTGTGCCGCCGACAGCGATAAACACCGGGGAGCTGTTTTTT. Protein translation: CASSVPPTAINTGELFF.